These T cell receptor beta chains were read from a single sample in a study of T cell responses to AZD1222 COVID-19 vaccine. Some clones are missing from TCRdb's copy, which holds only in-frame ones; the method was immunoSEQ multiplex PCR. The table has roughly 67,000 clones, about 80% seen once. The sample consisted of peripheral blood, taken on day 0 of AZD1222 vaccination. These receptor sequences come from an adult in good health. The CDR3 runs from the conserved cysteine through the conserved F or W. D genes are given only for firm matches. Clone size is stated in some rows and not others, as once, few, many or a class when expanded.

clone_size: -; cdr3_length: 15; d_call: -; v_call: TRBV2; j_call: TRBJ1-4; cdr3_aa: CASSEARVRNEKLFF; cdr3_nt: TGTGCCAGCAGTGAAGCAAGGGTTAGGAATGAAAAACTGTTTTTT
clone_size: -; cdr3_length: 15; d_call: -; v_call: TRBV19; j_call: TRBJ2-7; cdr3_aa: CASSISQGFAYEQYF; cdr3_nt: TGTGCCAGTAGTATCAGCCAGGGTTTCGCCTACGAGCAGTACTTC
clone_size: -; cdr3_length: 16; d_call: TRBD1; v_call: TRBV4-1; j_call: TRBJ1-1; cdr3_aa: CASSPGQATAHTEAFF; cdr3_nt: TGCGCCAGCAGCCCGGGACAGGCGACTGCACACACTGAAGCTTTCTTT
clone_size: -; cdr3_length: 13; d_call: -; v_call: TRBV19; j_call: TRBJ2-5; cdr3_aa: CASSIPGWETQYF; cdr3_nt: TGTGCCAGTAGTATACCGGGTTGGGAGACCCAGTACTTC
clone_size: -; cdr3_length: 12; d_call: -; v_call: TRBV5-1; j_call: TRBJ1-1; cdr3_aa: CASSLEGPQAFF; cdr3_nt: TGCGCCAGCAGCTTGGAGGGCCCCCAAGCTTTCTTT
clone_size: -; cdr3_length: 14; d_call: TRBD1; v_call: TRBV29-1; j_call: TRBJ1-6; cdr3_aa: CSVAFAGGNSPLHF; cdr3_nt: TGCAGCGTTGCTTTTGCAGGGGGTAATTCACCCCTCCACTTT
clone_size: -; cdr3_length: 15; d_call: TRBD1; v_call: TRBV25-1; j_call: TRBJ1-2; cdr3_aa: CASSERWDRGDGYTF; cdr3_nt: TGTGCCAGCAGTGAACGATGGGACAGGGGGGATGGCTACACCTTC
clone_size: -; cdr3_length: 16; d_call: -; v_call: TRBV6-5; j_call: TRBJ1-4; cdr3_aa: CASSYRQVATNEKLFF; cdr3_nt: TGTGCCAGCAGTTACAGACAGGTCGCAACTAATGAAAAACTGTTTTTT
clone_size: once; cdr3_length: 15; d_call: -; v_call: TRBV7-2; j_call: TRBJ1-6; cdr3_aa: CASSRRGGDNSPLHF; cdr3_nt: TGTGCCAGCAGCCGTAGAGGGGGAGATAATTCACCCCTCCACTTT
clone_size: few; cdr3_length: 15; d_call: -; v_call: TRBV9; j_call: TRBJ1-6; cdr3_aa: CASSVVQGWGSPLHF; cdr3_nt: TGTGCCAGCAGCGTAGTGCAAGGATGGGGTTCACCCCTCCACTTT
clone_size: -; cdr3_length: 15; d_call: -; v_call: TRBV10-3; j_call: TRBJ1-5; cdr3_aa: CAISDAWRINQPQHF; cdr3_nt: TGTGCCATCAGTGATGCGTGGCGGATCAATCAGCCCCAGCATTTT
clone_size: -; cdr3_length: 15; d_call: -; v_call: TRBV4-1; j_call: TRBJ2-5; cdr3_aa: CASSQAGTVQETQYF; cdr3_nt: TGCGCCAGCAGCCAAGCTGGTACAGTACAAGAGACCCAGTACTTC
clone_size: -; cdr3_length: 13; d_call: -; v_call: TRBV7-8; j_call: TRBJ1-1; cdr3_aa: CASSLDRVTEAFF; cdr3_nt: TGTGCCAGCAGCTTAGACAGGGTCACTGAAGCTTTCTTT
clone_size: -; cdr3_length: 15; d_call: TRBD1; v_call: TRBV4-1; j_call: TRBJ1-4; cdr3_aa: CASSQADRVHEKLFF; cdr3_nt: TGCGCCAGCAGCCAAGCAGACAGGGTCCATGAAAAACTGTTTTTT
clone_size: once; cdr3_length: 18; d_call: -; v_call: TRBV5-4; j_call: TRBJ2-1; cdr3_aa: CASSLPLGAQGSYNEQFF; cdr3_nt: TGTGCCAGCAGCTTGCCCCTGGGGGCCCAAGGCTCCTACAATGAGCAGTTCTTC
clone_size: -; cdr3_length: 15; d_call: TRBD1; v_call: TRBV28; j_call: TRBJ2-1; cdr3_aa: CASSSGQGIYNEQFF; cdr3_nt: TGTGCCAGCAGTTCCGGACAGGGCATCTACAATGAGCAGTTCTTC
clone_size: -; cdr3_length: 14; d_call: -; v_call: TRBV6-5; j_call: TRBJ1-1; cdr3_aa: CASSFRTEFTEAFF; cdr3_nt: TGTGCCAGCAGTTTCCGGACGGAGTTCACTGAAGCTTTCTTT
clone_size: -; cdr3_length: 17; d_call: -; v_call: TRBV7-9; j_call: TRBJ1-2; cdr3_aa: CASSRNPQTAEDYGYTF; cdr3_nt: TGTGCCAGCAGCCGAAATCCTCAGACGGCCGAGGACTATGGCTACACCTTC
clone_size: -; cdr3_length: 15; d_call: -; v_call: TRBV18; j_call: TRBJ2-5; cdr3_aa: CASSPLSGPRETQYF; cdr3_nt: TGTGCCAGCTCACCACTCTCGGGGCCGAGGGAGACCCAGTACTTC
clone_size: once; cdr3_length: 14; d_call: -; v_call: TRBV5-5; j_call: TRBJ2-1; cdr3_aa: CASSLGGGSGEQFF; cdr3_nt: TGTGCCAGCAGCTTGGGGGGTGGGAGCGGTGAGCAGTTCTTC
clone_size: -; cdr3_length: 13; d_call: -; v_call: TRBV7-3; j_call: TRBJ1-1; cdr3_aa: CASSLRPDTEAFF; cdr3_nt: TGTGCCAGCAGCCTCCGACCCGACACTGAAGCTTTCTTT